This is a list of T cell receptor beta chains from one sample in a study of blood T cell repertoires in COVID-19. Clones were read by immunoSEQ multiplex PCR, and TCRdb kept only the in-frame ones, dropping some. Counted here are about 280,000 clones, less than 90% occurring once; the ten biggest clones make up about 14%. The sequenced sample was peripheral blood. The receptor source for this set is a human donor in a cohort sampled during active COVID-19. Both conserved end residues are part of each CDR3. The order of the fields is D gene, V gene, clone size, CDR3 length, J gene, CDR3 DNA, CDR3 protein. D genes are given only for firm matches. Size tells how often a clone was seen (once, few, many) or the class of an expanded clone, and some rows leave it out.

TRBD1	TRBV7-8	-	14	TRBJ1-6	TGTGCCAGCAGAATCGGGACAGTGAATTCACCCCTCCACTTT	CASRIGTVNSPLHF
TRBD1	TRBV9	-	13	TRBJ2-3	TGTGCCAGCAGCGTCCTTGACAGGGGGCGCAAGTATTTT	CASSVLDRGRKYF
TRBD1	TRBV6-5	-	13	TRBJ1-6	TGTGCCAGCAGGGGGACAGACGGGTCACCCCTCCACTTT	CASRGTDGSPLHF
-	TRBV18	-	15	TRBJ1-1	TGTGCCAGCTCACGAGCCCAGGGGACGAACACTGAAGCTTTCTTT	CASSRAQGTNTEAFF
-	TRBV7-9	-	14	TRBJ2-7	TGTGCCAGCAGCTTAGGGGCACCACTCTACGAGCAGTACTTC	CASSLGAPLYEQYF
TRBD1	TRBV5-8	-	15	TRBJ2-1	TGTGCCAGCACTACGACAGGGAGAACTCACAATGAGCAGTTCTTC	CASTTTGRTHNEQFF
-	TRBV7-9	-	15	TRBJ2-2	TGTGCCAGCAGCTTAGGCCAGGGTGACACCGGGGAGCTGTTTTTT	CASSLGQGDTGELFF
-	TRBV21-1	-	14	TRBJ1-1	TGTGCCAGCAGCAAACCCCCTCCCGGTCCTGAAGCTTTCTTT	CASSKPPPGPEAFF
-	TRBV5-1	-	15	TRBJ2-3	TGCGCCAGCAGCTTGGAGCCCGGACACACAGATACGCAGTATTTT	CASSLEPGHTDTQYF
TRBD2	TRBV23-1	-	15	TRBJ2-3	TGCGCCAGCAGTCTCTCTAGCGGGATCACAGATACGCAGTATTTT	CASSLSSGITDTQYF
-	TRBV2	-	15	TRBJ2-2	TGTGCCAGCAAGGAAGTCCAGGCGAACACCGGGGAGCTGTTTTTT	CASKEVQANTGELFF
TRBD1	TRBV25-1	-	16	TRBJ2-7	TGTGCCAGCAGAGGGGGCATTGGGACAGGTAACAACGAGCAGTACTTC	CASRGGIGTGNNEQYF
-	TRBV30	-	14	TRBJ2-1	TGTGCCTGGAAGGAGGGAGGTTGGAACAATGAGCAGTTCTTC	CAWKEGGWNNEQFF
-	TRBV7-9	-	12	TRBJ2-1	TGTGCCAGCAGCTTTGAGTTATTTGAGCAGTTCTTC	CASSFELFEQFF
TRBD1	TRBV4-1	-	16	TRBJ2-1	TGCGCCAGCAGCCAAGATCCCGGACAGGGGAGGGGTGAGCAGTTCTTC	CASSQDPGQGRGEQFF
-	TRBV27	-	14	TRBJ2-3	TGTGCCAGCAGTTTCCGACAGTTCGCAGATACGCAGTATTTT	CASSFRQFADTQYF
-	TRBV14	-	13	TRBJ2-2	TGTGCCAGCAGCCAGTTGGCCACCGGGGAGCTGTTTTTT	CASSQLATGELFF
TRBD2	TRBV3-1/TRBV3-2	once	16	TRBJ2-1	TGTGCCAGCAGCCAGACTAGCGGGAGGGCCTACAATGAGCAGTTCTTC	CASSQTSGRAYNEQFF
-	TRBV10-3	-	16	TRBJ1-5	TGTGCCATCAGTGAGTCGTTGAGCGGGGTCGGGCAGCCCCAGCATTTT	CAISESLSGVGQPQHF
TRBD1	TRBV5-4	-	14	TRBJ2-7	TGTGCCAGCAGCTCATCACAGGGGACCTACGAGCAGTACTTC	CASSSSQGTYEQYF
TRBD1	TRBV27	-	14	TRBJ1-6	TGTGCCAGCAGCCGGGACAGGGGAAGTTCACCCCTCCACTTT	CASSRDRGSSPLHF
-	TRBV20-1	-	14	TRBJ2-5	TGCAGTGCTAGTTTCGGGACATATCAAGAGACCCAGTACTTC	CSASFGTYQETQYF
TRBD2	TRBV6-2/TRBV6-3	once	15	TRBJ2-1	TGTGCCAGCAGTTACCTTACTAGCGGGAGAAATGAGCAGTTCTTC	CASSYLTSGRNEQFF
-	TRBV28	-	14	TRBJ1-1	TGTGCCAGCAGTTTAAGGGGTGGTAACACTGAAGCTTTCTTT	CASSLRGGNTEAFF